This T cell receptor beta chain was observed in a study of T cell repertoires in cytomegalovirus infection. Study-level information: TCR beta signatures that were public indicated CMV infection and matching HLA type.

This clonotype was observed a few times. What it recognizes is unknown. Germline values: CDR1 LGHNA, CDR2 YSLEER. This CDR3 has 14 residues. V was clipped by 4 bases and J by 7 bases, with 13 bases between them. General observations from the study: Individuals carrying CMV plus the relevant HLA were identified by cumulative frequency of public TCR beta families. Ex vivo, HLA-C-restricted CMV-specific TCR beta clonotypes prevailed over the rest of the response.

TCRdb passed the reads through MiXCR, listing each CDR3 protein once. The data show under 850,000 distinct CDR3 sequences, with approximately 33% seen just once and over 15% held by the top ten. The chain recombines TRBV4-3 with TRBJ2-2, with unresolved D. The sequence was obtained from a human donor in good health (CMV status not recorded). Some clones in this sample may be carry-over from other donors' samples. The sequences come from cultured PBMCs, collected from culture after CMV antigen stimulation. The CDR3 loop reads CASSPGPLDGELFF. The CDR3 DNA sequence: TGCGCCAGCAGCCCCGGACCCTTAGACGGGGAGCTGTTTTTT.